This T cell receptor beta chain was recorded in a study of cytomegalovirus exposure and HLA in healthy donors. V shed 5 bases and J 3 bases; nucleotides not matched to a gene: 6. This CDR3 has 15 residues. CDR1 and CDR2 (germline): SGDLS, YYNGEE. With respect to this clone: Its antigen is not known.

Overall study results and limits: A later analysis revealed that TCR association rates differed between HLA loci, peaking at DRB1 and bottoming out at HLA-C. Associated with cytomegalovirus, according to the listing, were 150 to 200 TCR beta chains.

The PCR used 60 Vbeta and 13 Jbeta primers. Sequencing was performed with immunoSEQ multiplex PCR; in TCRdb, only in-frame clones are kept and a portion is missing. The repertoire consists of approximately 160,000 clones, with around 67% occurring once and the leading ten covering roughly 4.4%. Sequencing was carried out using PBMCs. J is TRBJ1-5 and V is TRBV9; the match to TRBD1 covers 9 bases. This receptor was identified in a young woman in good health and CMV-seropositive. In DNA form, the CDR3 reads TGTGCCAGCAGTCCCGGACAGGGGTACAATCAGCCCCAGCATTTT. Amino acids: CASSPGQGYNQPQHF.